The clone carrying this T cell receptor (beta chain) was picked up a small number of times. Indicated time point: newly diagnosed GD, antithyroid drugs for less than 3 months. The authors made the TCR library using RNA they extracted from PBMCs. V was clipped by 1 base and J by 5 bases, with 10 bases between them. Looked up from germline, CDR1 is SGHKS and CDR2 is YYEKEE (reference sequence). The length of the CDR3 is 14 residues. The TCR beta library used iRepertoire HTBI primers with Arm-PCR amplification of CDR3. TCRdb called the multiplex PCR reads again in MiXCR, with one record for every CDR3 protein. This table holds over 500,000 distinct CDR3 sequences, approximately 16% found once. This sample was taken from a study of regulatory T cells in long-lasting Graves disease. The data also belong to a second study, concerning T cells in Graves' hyperthyroidism and ophthalmopathy. From that paper: The HTBI primer set served for first-round RT-PCR of the TCR CDR3.

The sequence came from a man aged 18 to 29 with Graves disease. This chain links TRBV5-5 with TRBJ2-1, with D uncertain. The specimen was peripheral blood mononuclear cells (PBMCs), collected at new diagnosis, from a patient treated with antithyroid drugs. In DNA form, the CDR3 reads TGTGCCAGCAGCTTGTGGTTAGGCGACAATGAGCAGTTCTTC. Residues: CASSLWLGDNEQFF.